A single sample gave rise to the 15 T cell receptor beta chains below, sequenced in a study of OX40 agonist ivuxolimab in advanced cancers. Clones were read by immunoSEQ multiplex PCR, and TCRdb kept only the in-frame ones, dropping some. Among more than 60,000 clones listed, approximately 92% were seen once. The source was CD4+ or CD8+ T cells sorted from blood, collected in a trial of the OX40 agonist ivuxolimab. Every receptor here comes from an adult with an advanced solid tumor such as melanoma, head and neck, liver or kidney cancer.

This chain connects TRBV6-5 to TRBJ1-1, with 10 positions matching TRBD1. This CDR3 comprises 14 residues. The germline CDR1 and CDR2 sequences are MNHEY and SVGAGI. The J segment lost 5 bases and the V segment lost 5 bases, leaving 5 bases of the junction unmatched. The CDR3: CASSRDRGRTEAFF. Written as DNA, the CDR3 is TGTGCCAGCAGTCGGGACAGGGGAAGGACTGAAGCTTTCTTT.

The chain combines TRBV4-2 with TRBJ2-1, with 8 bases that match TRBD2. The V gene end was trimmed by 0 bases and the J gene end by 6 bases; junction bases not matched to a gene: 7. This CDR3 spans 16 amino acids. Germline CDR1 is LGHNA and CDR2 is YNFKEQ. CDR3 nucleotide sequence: TGTGCCAGCAGCCAAGAGTGGATAGCGGGATCCAATGAGCAGTTCTTC. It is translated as CASSQEWIAGSNEQFF.

The CDR3 region is CASSQDQGATYEQYF. CDR3 bases: TGCGCCAGCAGCCAAGACCAGGGGGCAACCTACGAGCAGTACTTC. This chain links TRBV4-1 with TRBJ2-7; TRBD1 aligns across 8 bases. Germline trimming cut 0 bases from V and 2 bases from J; bases unmatched to any gene: 3. Germline CDR1 MGHRA, CDR2 YSYEKL. The CDR3 loop spans 15 amino acids.

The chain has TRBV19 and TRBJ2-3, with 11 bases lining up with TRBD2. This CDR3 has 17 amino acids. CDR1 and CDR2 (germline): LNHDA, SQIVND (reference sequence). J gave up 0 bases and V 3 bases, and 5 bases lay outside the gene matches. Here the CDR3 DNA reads TGTGCCAGTAGTATTGGACTAGCGGGCACTAGCACAGATACGCAGTATTTT. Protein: CASSIGLAGTSTDTQYF.

CDR3 residues: CASSQDQRFSGEQYF. DNA of the CDR3: TGTGCCAGCAGCCAAGATCAGCGGTTCTCTGGAGAGCAGTACTTC. The chain recombines TRBV4-2 with TRBJ2-7; perhaps TRBD2 as D (5 bases). This CDR3 contains 15 residues. V gave up 0 bases and J gave up 7 bases, with 16 bases separating them. CDR1 and CDR2 from the germline V gene are LGHNA and YNFKEQ.

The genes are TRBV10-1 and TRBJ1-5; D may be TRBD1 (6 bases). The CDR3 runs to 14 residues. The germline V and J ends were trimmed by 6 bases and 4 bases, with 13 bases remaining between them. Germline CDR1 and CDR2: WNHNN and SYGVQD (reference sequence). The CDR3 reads CASSPDRINQPQHF. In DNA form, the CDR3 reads TGCGCCAGCAGCCCAGACAGGATTAATCAGCCCCAGCATTTT.

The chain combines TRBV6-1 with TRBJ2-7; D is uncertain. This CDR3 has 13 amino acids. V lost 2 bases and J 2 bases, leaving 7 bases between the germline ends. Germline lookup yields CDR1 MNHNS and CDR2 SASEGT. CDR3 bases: TGTGCCAGCAGTGAACAGTGGACCTACGAGCAGTACTTC. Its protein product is CASSEQWTYEQYF.

The CDR3: CASSLLAVTNEQFF. The CDR3 DNA is TGTGCCAGCAGTTTACTAGCGGTAACCAATGAGCAGTTCTTC. The chain employs TRBV28 and TRBJ2-1; TRBD2 agrees at 7 bases. J lost 6 bases, V lost 2 bases, and 4 bases had no gene match. Germline values: CDR1 MDHEN, CDR2 SYDVKM. The CDR3 runs to 14 residues.

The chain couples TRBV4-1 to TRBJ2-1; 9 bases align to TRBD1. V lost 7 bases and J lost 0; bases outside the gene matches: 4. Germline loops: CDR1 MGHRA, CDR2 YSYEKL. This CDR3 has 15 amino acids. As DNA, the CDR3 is TGCGCCAGCAACTCGGACAGGGGCTCCTACAATGAGCAGTTCTTC. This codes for CASNSDRGSYNEQFF.

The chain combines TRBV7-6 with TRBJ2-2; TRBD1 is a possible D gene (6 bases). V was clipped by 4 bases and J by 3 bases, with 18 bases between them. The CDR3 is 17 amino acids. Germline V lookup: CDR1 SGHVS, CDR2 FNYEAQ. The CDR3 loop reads CASSSRRRQEYTGELFF. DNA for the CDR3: TGTGCCAGCAGCTCCCGGAGGCGACAGGAGTACACCGGGGAGCTGTTTTTT.

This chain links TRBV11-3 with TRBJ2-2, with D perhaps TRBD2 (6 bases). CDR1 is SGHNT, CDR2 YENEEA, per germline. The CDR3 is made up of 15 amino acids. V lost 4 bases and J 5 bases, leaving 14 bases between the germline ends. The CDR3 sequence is CASSSRESLTGELFF. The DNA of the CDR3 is TGTGCCAGCAGCTCTCGGGAGTCCCTAACCGGGGAGCTGTTTTTT.

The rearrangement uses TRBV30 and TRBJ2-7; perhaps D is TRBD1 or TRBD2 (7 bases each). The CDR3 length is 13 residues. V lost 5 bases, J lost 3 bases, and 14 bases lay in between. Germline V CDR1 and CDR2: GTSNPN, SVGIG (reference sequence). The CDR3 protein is CAWAQGGVYEQYF. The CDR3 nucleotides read TGTGCCTGGGCTCAGGGGGGGGTCTACGAGCAGTACTTC.

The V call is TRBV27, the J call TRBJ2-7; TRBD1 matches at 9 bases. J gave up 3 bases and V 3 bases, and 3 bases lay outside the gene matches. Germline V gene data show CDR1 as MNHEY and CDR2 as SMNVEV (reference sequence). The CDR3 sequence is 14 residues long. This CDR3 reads CASSFGQGIYEQYF. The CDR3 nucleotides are TGTGCCAGCAGTTTTGGACAGGGGATCTACGAGCAGTACTTC.

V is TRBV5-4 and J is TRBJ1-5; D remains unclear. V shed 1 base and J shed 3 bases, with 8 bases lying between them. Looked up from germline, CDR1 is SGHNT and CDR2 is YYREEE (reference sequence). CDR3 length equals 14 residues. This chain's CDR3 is CASSLWPDNQPQHF. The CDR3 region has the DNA TGTGCCAGCAGCTTGTGGCCAGACAATCAGCCCCAGCATTTT.

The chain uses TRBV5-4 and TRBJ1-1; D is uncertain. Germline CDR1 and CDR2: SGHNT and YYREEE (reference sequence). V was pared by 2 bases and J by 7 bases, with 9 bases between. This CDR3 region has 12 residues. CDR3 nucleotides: TGTGCCAGCAGCTTTTCGAACCTTGAAGCTTTCTTT. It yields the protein CASSFSNLEAFF. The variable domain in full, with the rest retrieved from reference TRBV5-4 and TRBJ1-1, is ETGVTQSPTHLIKTRGQQVTLRCSSQSGHNTVSWYQQALGQGPQFIFQYYREEENGRGNFPPRFSGLQFPNYSSELNVNALELDDSALYLCASSFSNLEAFFGQGTRLTVV.